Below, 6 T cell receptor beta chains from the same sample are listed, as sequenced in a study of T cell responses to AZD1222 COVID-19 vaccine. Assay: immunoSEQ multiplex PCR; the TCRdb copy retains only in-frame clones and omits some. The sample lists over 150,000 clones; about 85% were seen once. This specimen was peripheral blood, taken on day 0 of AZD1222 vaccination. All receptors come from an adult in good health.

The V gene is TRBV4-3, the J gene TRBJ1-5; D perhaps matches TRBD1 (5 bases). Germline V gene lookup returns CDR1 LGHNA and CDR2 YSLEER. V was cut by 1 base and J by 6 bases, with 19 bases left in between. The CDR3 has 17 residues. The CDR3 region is CASSQVGRGRSPQPQHF. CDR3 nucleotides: TGCGCCAGCAGCCAAGTGGGGAGGGGTAGATCTCCTCAGCCCCAGCATTTT.

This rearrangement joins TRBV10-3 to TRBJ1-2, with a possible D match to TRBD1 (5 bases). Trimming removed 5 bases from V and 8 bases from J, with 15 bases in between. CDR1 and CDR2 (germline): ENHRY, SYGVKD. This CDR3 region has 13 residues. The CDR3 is CAISLTDTGGYTF. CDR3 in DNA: TGTGCCATCAGTCTGACAGACACTGGGGGCTACACCTTC.

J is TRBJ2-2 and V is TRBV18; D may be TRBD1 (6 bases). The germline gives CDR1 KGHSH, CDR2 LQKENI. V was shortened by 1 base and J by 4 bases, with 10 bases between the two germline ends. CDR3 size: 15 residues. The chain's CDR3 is CASSPLQGTTGELFF. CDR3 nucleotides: TGTGCCAGCTCACCACTACAGGGAACCACCGGGGAGCTGTTTTTT.

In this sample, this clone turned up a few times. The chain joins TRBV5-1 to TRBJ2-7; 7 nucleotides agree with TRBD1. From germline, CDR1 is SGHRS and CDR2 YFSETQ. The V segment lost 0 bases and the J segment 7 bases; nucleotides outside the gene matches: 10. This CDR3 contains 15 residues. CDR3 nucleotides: TGCGCCAGCAGCTTGGGGGACAGTACCCTAGTGGAGCAGTACTTC. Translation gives CASSLGDSTLVEQYF. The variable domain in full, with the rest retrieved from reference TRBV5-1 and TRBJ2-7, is KAGVTQTPRYLIKTRGQQVTLSCSPISGHRSVSWYQQTPGQGLQFLFEYFSETQRNKGNFPGRFSGRQFSNSRSEMNVSTLELGDSALYLCASSLGDSTLVEQYFGPGTRLTVT.

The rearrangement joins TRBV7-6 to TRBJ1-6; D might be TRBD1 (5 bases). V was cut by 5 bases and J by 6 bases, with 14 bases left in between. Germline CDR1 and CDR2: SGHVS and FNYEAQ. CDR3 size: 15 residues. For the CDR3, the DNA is TGTGCCAGCAGCCCCGGGACTGGGGGTAATTCACCCCTCCACTTT. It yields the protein CASSPGTGGNSPLHF. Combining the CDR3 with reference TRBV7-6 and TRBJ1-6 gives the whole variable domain GAGVSQSPRYKVTKRGQDVALRCDPISGHVSLYWYRQALGQGPEFLTYFNYEAQQDKSGLPNDRFSAERPEGSISTLTIQRTEQRDSAMYRCASSPGTGGNSPLHFGNGTRLTVT.

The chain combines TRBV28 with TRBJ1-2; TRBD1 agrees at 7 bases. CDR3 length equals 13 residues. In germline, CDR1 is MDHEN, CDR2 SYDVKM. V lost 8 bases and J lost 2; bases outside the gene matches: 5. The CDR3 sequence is CASAWGQNYGYTF. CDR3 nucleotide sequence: TGTGCCAGCGCCTGGGGACAGAACTATGGCTACACCTTC.